The T cell receptor (beta chain) under discussion was sequenced for a study of T cell responses to AZD1222 COVID-19 vaccine. General observations from the study: Only five or six individuals given AZD1222 were seropositive at baseline. With dominance at 160-218 and 743-854, vaccine-associated CD4 TCRs spanned spike. Clonal diversity may have been underestimated in mostly white British donors.

Produced via immunoSEQ multiplex PCR; TCRdb's table is partial and in-frame only. In the table there are around 99,000 clones, 80% to 95% of which are singletons. Comment on this clone: Its target is unknown.

V lost 4 bases and J 5 bases, leaving 15 bases between the germline ends. Germline assignment: CDR1 MGHRA and CDR2 YSYEKL. The CDR3 runs to 15 residues. V usage is TRBV4-1 and J usage is TRBJ1-5; D is perhaps TRBD1 (6 bases). The sequences come from peripheral blood, collected 28 days after the second AZD1222 dose. The receptor was derived from an adult who received the AZD1222 COVID-19 vaccine. The CDR3 sequence: CASSPLEGGDQPQHF. For the CDR3, the DNA is TGCGCCAGCAGCCCCCTAGAGGGGGGAGATCAGCCCCAGCATTTT.